This entry lists 14 T cell receptor beta chains sequenced from one sample in a study of beta chain features in type 1 diabetes. Expressed TCRB transcripts were sequenced after all isolated RNA was converted to cDNA. The protocol was immunoSEQ multiplex PCR, while the TCRdb copy is restricted to in-frame clones and leaves out a portion. The table lists around 400,000 clones, around 12% of them singletons. Input material: naive CD4+ T cells from blood. Receptors were obtained from a man aged 18 to 30 in good health.

This clone occurred a few times. The chain recombines TRBV7-3 with TRBJ1-6, with TRBD1 as a possible D gene (5 bases). Germline lookup yields CDR1 SGHTA and CDR2 FQGTGA. The CDR3 covers 15 residues. V lost 5 bases and J lost 7, with 15 bases in between. This CDR3 is CASSAQGRGNSPLHF. The CDR3 bases are TGTGCCAGCAGCGCCCAGGGAAGAGGCAATTCACCCCTCCACTTT.

The gene calls are TRBV28 and TRBJ1-5; D call uncertain. V lost 2 bases and J lost 0, with 11 bases in between. The CDR3 loop spans 16 amino acids. Germline V gives CDR1 MDHEN, CDR2 SYDVKM. The chain's CDR3 is CASSLLVAYSNQPQHF. CDR3 sequence (DNA): TGTGCCAGCAGTTTACTCGTGGCTTATAGCAATCAGCCCCAGCATTTT. Full variable domain (outside the CDR3, taken from reference TRBV28 and TRBJ1-5): DVKVTQSSRYLVKRTGEKVFLECVQDMDHENMFWYRQDPGLGLRLIYFSYDVKMKEKGDIPEGYSVSREKKERFSLILESASTNQTSMYLCASSLLVAYSNQPQHFGDGTRLSIL.

This chain joins TRBV18 and TRBJ2-1; 10 nucleotides line up with TRBD2. CDR3 length equals 16 residues. Germline V gives CDR1 KGHSH, CDR2 LQKENI. V was clipped by 6 bases and J by 7 bases; unmatched bases: 12. CDR3 region: CASSAGTSAPANEQFF. In nucleotides, the CDR3 is TGTGCCAGCTCGGCCGGGACTAGCGCACCGGCAAATGAGCAGTTCTTC.

This clone was seen only a few times. The chain carries TRBV5-1 and TRBJ1-4; 7 bases align to TRBD1. This CDR3 has 15 amino acids. The germline V gene encodes CDR1 SGHRS and CDR2 YFSETQ. J was trimmed by 8 bases and V by 4 bases; bases with no gene match: 11. CDR3 sequence (DNA): TGCGCCAGCAGCAAACAGGGGAGTCCCTCCGAAAAACTGTTTTTT. Its protein product is CASSKQGSPSEKLFF.

J is TRBJ1-1 and V is TRBV7-3, with 7 nucleotides matching TRBD1. CDR1 is SGHTA, CDR2 FQGTGA, per germline. The CDR3 is 15 residues long. The ends lost 2 bases at V and 4 bases at J; junction bases unmatched: 7. This CDR3 is CASSLGGGLGTEAFF. In DNA, the CDR3 is TGTGCCAGCAGCTTAGGAGGGGGCTTGGGCACTGAAGCTTTCTTT.

Comments on this clone: The junction differs from germline at one of its ends, possibly a read error. The chain combines TRBV9 with TRBJ2-1, with 7 bases fitting TRBD2. Germline assignment: CDR1 SGDLS and CDR2 YYNGEE. The CDR3 is made up of 16 amino acids. The CDR3 region has the DNA TGTGCCAGCAGCGTAGAAGTAGCGGGCATCTACACTGAGCAGTTCTTC. It is translated as CASSVEVAGIYTEQFF.

The chain uses TRBV9 and TRBJ1-2; D remains ambiguous. V was clipped by 3 bases and J by 3 bases, with 27 bases between them. Germline values: CDR1 SGDLS, CDR2 YYNGEE. The CDR3 spans 19 residues. The CDR3 region is CASSAPPRAGAAMDYGYTF. The CDR3 DNA is TGTGCCAGCAGCGCACCACCCCGCGCCGGAGCCGCAATGGACTATGGCTACACCTTC.

This sequence joins TRBV29-1 and TRBJ1-1; 7 bases fit TRBD1. V lost 4 bases and J lost 0; bases outside the gene matches: 2. The CDR3 totals 13 residues. The germline gives CDR1 SQVTM, CDR2 ANQGSEA. In DNA form, the CDR3 reads TGCAGCGTTGTGGGACAGATGAACACTGAAGCTTTCTTT. Protein sequence: CSVVGQMNTEAFF. Full variable domain (rest looked up from reference TRBV29-1 and TRBJ1-1): SAVISQKPSRDICQRGTSLTIQCQVDSQVTMMFWYRQQPGQSLTLIATANQGSEATYESGFVIDKFPISRPNLTFSTLTVSNMSPEDSSIYLCSVVGQMNTEAFFGQGTRLTVV.

This clone has just a few counts. This rearrangement joins TRBV7-3 to TRBJ2-6; TRBD2 is a possible D gene (6 bases). Germline loops: CDR1 SGHTA, CDR2 FQGTGA. The CDR3 totals 14 residues. V was clipped by 5 bases and J by 4 bases, with 9 bases between them. For the CDR3, the DNA is TGTGCCAGCAGCCCTGGACTAGGGGCCAACGTCCTGACTTTC. Its translation: CASSPGLGANVLTF. The variable domain in full, completed from reference TRBV7-3 and TRBJ2-6, reads GAGVSQTPSNKVTEKGKYVELRCDPISGHTALYWYRQSLGQGPEFLIYFQGTGAADDSGLPNDRFFAVRPEGSVSTLKIQRTERGDSAVYLCASSPGLGANVLTFGAGSRLTVL.

This clone was seen only a few times. The chain combines TRBV11-1 with TRBJ2-7; TRBD2 matches 7 bases. The V segment lost 4 bases and the J segment 5 bases; nucleotides outside the gene matches: 2. The CDR3 is made up of 12 amino acids. The germline V gene has CDR1 SGHAT and CDR2 FQDESV (reference sequence). CDR3 residues: CASSSGRDEQYF. Here the CDR3 DNA reads TGTGCCAGCAGCTCGGGGAGGGACGAGCAGTACTTC.

The genes are TRBV6-1 and TRBJ1-2; D is perhaps TRBD1 (5 bases). V dropped 6 bases and J dropped 8 bases, with 13 bases sitting between them. CDR3 length: 12 amino acids. Germline CDR1 is MNHNS and CDR2 is SASEGT. The CDR3 coding sequence is TGTGCCAGCAGGGGACTCGAGGGCGGCTACACCTTC. It specifies CASRGLEGGYTF.

There are a few counts of this clone. The rearrangement uses TRBV6-1 and TRBJ1-1; TRBD1 matches 7 bases. Germline CDR1 reads MNHNS; CDR2 reads SASEGT. The CDR3 covers 12 residues. Germline trimming cut 5 bases from V and 4 bases from J; bases unmatched to any gene: 1. CDR3 sequence reads: CASSRQGTEAFF. The DNA for the CDR3 is TGTGCCAGCAGTAGACAGGGCACTGAAGCTTTCTTT.

This clone came up a few times. The chain carries TRBV6-1 and TRBJ2-7, with 9 bases lining up with TRBD1. Germline-derived CDR1 and CDR2 are MNHNS and SASEGT. The J segment lost 5 bases and the V segment lost 2 bases, leaving 7 bases of the junction unmatched. This CDR3 region has 15 residues. CDR3 loop: CASSELGQGWNEQYF. CDR3 nucleotide sequence: TGTGCCAGCAGTGAACTGGGACAGGGATGGAACGAGCAGTACTTC.

The genes are TRBV6-5 and TRBJ2-3, with 8 positions matching TRBD1. CDR1 is MNHEY, CDR2 SVGAGI, per germline. The length of the CDR3 is 15 residues. The J segment lost 5 bases and the V segment lost 7 bases, leaving 11 bases of the junction unmatched. CDR3 nucleotides: TGTGCCAGCACGTTCAACAGGGGGACGGGAGATACGCAGTATTTT. Translating gives CASTFNRGTGDTQYF.